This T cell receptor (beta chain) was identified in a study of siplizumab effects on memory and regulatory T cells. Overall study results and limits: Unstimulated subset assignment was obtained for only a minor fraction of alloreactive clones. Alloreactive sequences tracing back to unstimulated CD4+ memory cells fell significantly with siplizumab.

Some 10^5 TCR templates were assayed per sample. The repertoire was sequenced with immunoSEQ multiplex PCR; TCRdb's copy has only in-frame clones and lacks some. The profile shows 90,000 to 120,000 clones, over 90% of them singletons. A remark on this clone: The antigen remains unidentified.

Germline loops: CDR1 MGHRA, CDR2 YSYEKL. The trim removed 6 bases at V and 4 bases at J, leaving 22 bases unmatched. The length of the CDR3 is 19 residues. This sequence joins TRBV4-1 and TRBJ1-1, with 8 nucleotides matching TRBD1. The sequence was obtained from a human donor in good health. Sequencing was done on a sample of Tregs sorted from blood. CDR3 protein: CASRRDRHGSIILGTEAFF. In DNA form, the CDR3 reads TGCGCCAGCAGACGGGACAGGCACGGTAGTATCATCTTGGGCACTGAAGCTTTCTTT.